The 3 T cell receptor beta chains presented below share a single source sample, sequenced in a study of T cells in Graves' hyperthyroidism and ophthalmopathy. There were TCR beta CDR3 regions amplified from RNA transcripts. The TCR CDR3 first-round RT-PCR relied on the HTBI primer set. TCRdb called the multiplex PCR reads again in MiXCR, with one record for every CDR3 protein. This table has fewer than 650,000 distinct CDR3 sequences, 11% to 15% appearing once. Sequencing was done on a sample of blood. These receptors all stem from a woman aged 18-30 years with Graves' ophthalmopathy.

Many counts were recorded for this clonotype. The chain uses TRBV5-6 and TRBJ2-1, with D unresolved. Germline V gene sequence: CDR1 SGHDT, CDR2 YYEEEE. The CDR3 has 12 amino acids. Trimming removed 3 bases from V and 6 bases from J, with 7 bases in between. The CDR3 DNA follows: TGTGCCAGCAGCTCAAACCCCAATGAGCAGTTCTTC. The encoded protein is CASSSNPNEQFF. The full variable domain, in which reference TRBV5-6 and TRBJ2-1 provide the parts outside the CDR3, is DAGVTQSPTHLIKTRGQQVTLRCSPKSGHDTVSWYQQALGQGPQFIFQYYEEEERQRGNFPDRFSGHQFPNYSSELNVNALLLGDSALYLCASSSNPNEQFFGPGTRLTVL.

This sequence joins TRBV20-1 and TRBJ1-1; D is possibly TRBD1 (5 bases). Deletions cut 3 bases from V and 0 bases from J, with 11 bases between. This CDR3 has 14 residues. The germline CDR1 and CDR2 sequences are DFQATT and SNEGSKA (reference sequence). CDR3 in amino acids: CSASSGYMNTEAFF. In nucleotides, the CDR3 is TGCAGTGCTAGTTCAGGGTATATGAACACTGAAGCTTTCTTT.

Notes on this clonotype: This may be a read error: a much more frequent sequence differs by one nucleotide. V usage is TRBV9 and J usage is TRBJ2-3; D may be TRBD1 (5 bases). Per the germline V gene, CDR1 is SGDLS and CDR2 is YYNGEE. There are 14 residues in the CDR3. V was shortened by 4 bases and J by 2 bases, with 11 bases between the two germline ends. CDR3 sequence reads: CASSLWGNTDTQYF. The CDR3 bases are TGTGCCAGCAGCCTCTGGGGCAACACAGATACGCAGTATTTT.